This T cell receptor beta chain was sequenced in a study of blood T cell repertoires in COVID-19. This clone has just a few counts. CDR1 LNHDA and CDR2 SQIVND come from the germline V gene (reference sequence). The CDR3 is made up of 14 amino acids. J was trimmed by 1 base and V by 8 bases; bases with no gene match: 4. Clones were read by immunoSEQ multiplex PCR, and TCRdb kept only the in-frame ones, dropping some. Found here are roughly 670,000 clones, around 90% of them singletons; the top ten hold 0.2% to 0.3%. Sequenced: peripheral blood. This chain links TRBV19 with TRBJ1-5; 8 nucleotides align to TRBD1. The TCR originated in a woman aged 18-29 years with acute or convalescent COVID-19. The CDR3: CASQTGESNQPQHF. CDR3 nucleotides: TGTGCCAGTCAGACAGGGGAGAGCAATCAGCCCCAGCATTTT.